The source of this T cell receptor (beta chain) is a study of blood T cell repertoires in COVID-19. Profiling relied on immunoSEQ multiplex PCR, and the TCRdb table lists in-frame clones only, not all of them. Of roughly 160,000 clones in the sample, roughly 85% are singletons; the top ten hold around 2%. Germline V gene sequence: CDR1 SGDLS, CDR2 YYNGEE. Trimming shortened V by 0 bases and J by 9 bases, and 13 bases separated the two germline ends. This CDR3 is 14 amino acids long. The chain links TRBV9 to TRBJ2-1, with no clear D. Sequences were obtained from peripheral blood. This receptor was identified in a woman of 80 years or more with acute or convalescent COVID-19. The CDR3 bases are TGTGCCAGCAGCGTAGCTACGAGTGCTGGTGAGCAGTTCTTC. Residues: CASSVATSAGEQFF.